What follows are 8 T cell receptor beta chains derived from one specimen sequenced in a study of cytomegalovirus exposure and HLA in healthy donors. It was with 60 Vbeta and 13 Jbeta primers that the PCR ran. Using immunoSEQ multiplex PCR, the repertoire was profiled, and TCRdb retains in-frame clones only, with some absent. This table holds 150,000 or so clones, around 80% found once. Sequencing was done on a sample of PBMCs. These TCRs come from a man aged 25 to 40 in good health and CMV-seropositive.

V and J are TRBV2 and TRBJ1-4, with 10 nucleotides matching TRBD1. Germline trimming cut 9 bases from V and 6 bases from J; bases unmatched to any gene: 1. Germline V gene data show CDR1 as SNHLY and CDR2 as FYNNEI. The CDR3 is made up of 12 amino acids. The CDR3 DNA reads TGTGCCAGAGGACAGGGGGATGAAAAACTGTTTTTT. As protein: CARGQGDEKLFF.

The V call is TRBV6-5, the J call TRBJ1-2; no clear D gene. Germline CDR1 and CDR2: MNHEY and SVGAGI. This CDR3 contains 11 residues. V lost 7 bases and J lost 4, with 7 bases in between. CDR3 loop: CASTPGYGYTF. In DNA form, the CDR3 reads TGTGCCAGCACGCCGGGCTATGGCTACACCTTC.

The V gene is TRBV13, the J gene TRBJ2-3, with 10 bases matching TRBD2. There are 14 residues in the CDR3. Germline CDR1 and CDR2: PRHDT and FYEKMQ (reference sequence). The V segment lost 6 bases and the J segment 6 bases; nucleotides outside the gene matches: 6. This CDR3 reads CASSSSGRADTQYF. CDR3 in DNA: TGTGCCAGCAGTTCCAGCGGGAGGGCTGATACGCAGTATTTT.

CDR3 region: CASSVAGGVVRETQYF. The CDR3 DNA reads as TGTGCCAGCAGCGTAGCAGGGGGAGTAGTCAGGGAGACCCAGTACTTC. The J gene is TRBJ2-5, the V gene TRBV9; 7 nucleotides align to TRBD1. Germline CDR1 SGDLS, CDR2 YYNGEE. The CDR3 spans 16 residues. The ends lost 0 bases at V and 5 bases at J; junction bases unmatched: 10.

The V gene is TRBV7-7, the J gene TRBJ2-3; D gene unclear. The V gene's germline CDR1 is SSHAT and CDR2 FNYEAQ (reference sequence). Between the trimmed V and J ends, which lost 5 bases and 2 bases, there was a span of 8 bases. CDR3 length: 13 residues. Here the CDR3 DNA reads TGTGCCAGCAGCCATACAGTCACAGATACGCAGTATTTT. Translation: CASSHTVTDTQYF.

V is TRBV30 and J is TRBJ1-4; D gene ambiguous. V dropped 0 bases and J dropped 0 bases, with 11 bases sitting between them. In germline, CDR1 is GTSNPN, CDR2 SVGIG (reference sequence). The CDR3 loop spans 16 amino acids. The CDR3 is CAWSVPWTATNEKLFF. The CDR3, as DNA: TGTGCCTGGAGTGTACCGTGGACTGCAACTAATGAAAAACTGTTTTTT.

The J gene is TRBJ2-1, the V gene TRBV13, with 15 bases aligning to TRBD2. Germline assignment: CDR1 PRHDT and CDR2 FYEKMQ (reference sequence). The trim removed 5 bases at V and 9 bases at J, leaving 8 bases unmatched. The length of the CDR3 is 16 residues. As DNA, the CDR3 is TGTGCCAGCAGCCCGCCGGGACTAGCGGGAGGTCGTGAGCAGTTCTTC. This sequence encodes CASSPPGLAGGREQFF.

There are a few counts of this clone. CDR3 protein: CASSVAGGNTIYF. Here the CDR3 DNA reads TGTGCCAGCAGCGTAGCCGGGGGAAACACCATATATTTT. V usage is TRBV9 and J usage is TRBJ1-3, with D uncertain. Germline CDR1 SGDLS, CDR2 YYNGEE. This CDR3 has 13 amino acids. Trimming left V 0 bases short and J 4 bases short, with 5 bases between.